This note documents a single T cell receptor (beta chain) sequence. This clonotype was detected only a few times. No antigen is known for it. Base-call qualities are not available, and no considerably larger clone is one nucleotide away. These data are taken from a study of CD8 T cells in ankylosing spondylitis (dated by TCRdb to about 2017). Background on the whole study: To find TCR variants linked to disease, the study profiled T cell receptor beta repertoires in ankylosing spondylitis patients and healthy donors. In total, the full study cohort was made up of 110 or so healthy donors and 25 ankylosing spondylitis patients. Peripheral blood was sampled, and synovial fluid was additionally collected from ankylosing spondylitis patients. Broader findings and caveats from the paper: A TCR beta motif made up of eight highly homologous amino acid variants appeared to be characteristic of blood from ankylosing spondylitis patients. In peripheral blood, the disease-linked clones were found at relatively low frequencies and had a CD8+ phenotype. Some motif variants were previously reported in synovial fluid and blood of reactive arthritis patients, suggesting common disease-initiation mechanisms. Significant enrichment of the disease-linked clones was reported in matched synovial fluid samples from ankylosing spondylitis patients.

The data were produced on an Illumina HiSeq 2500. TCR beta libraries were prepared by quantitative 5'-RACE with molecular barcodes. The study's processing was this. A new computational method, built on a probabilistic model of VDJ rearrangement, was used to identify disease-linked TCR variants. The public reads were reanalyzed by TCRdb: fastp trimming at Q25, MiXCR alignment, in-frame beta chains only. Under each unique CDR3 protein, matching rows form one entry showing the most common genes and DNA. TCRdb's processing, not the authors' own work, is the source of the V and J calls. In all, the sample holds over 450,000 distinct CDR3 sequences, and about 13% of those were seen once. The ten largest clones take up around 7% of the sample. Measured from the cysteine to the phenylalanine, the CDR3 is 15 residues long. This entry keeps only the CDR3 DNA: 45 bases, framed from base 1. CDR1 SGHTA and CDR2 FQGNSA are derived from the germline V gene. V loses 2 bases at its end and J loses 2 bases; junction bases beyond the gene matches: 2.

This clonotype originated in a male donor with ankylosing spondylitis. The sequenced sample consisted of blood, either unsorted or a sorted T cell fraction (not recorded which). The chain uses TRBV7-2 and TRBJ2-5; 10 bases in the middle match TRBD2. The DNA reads TGTGCCAGCAGCTTATCTAGCGGGAGTCAAGAGACCCAGTACTTC. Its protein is CASSLSSGSQETQYF.